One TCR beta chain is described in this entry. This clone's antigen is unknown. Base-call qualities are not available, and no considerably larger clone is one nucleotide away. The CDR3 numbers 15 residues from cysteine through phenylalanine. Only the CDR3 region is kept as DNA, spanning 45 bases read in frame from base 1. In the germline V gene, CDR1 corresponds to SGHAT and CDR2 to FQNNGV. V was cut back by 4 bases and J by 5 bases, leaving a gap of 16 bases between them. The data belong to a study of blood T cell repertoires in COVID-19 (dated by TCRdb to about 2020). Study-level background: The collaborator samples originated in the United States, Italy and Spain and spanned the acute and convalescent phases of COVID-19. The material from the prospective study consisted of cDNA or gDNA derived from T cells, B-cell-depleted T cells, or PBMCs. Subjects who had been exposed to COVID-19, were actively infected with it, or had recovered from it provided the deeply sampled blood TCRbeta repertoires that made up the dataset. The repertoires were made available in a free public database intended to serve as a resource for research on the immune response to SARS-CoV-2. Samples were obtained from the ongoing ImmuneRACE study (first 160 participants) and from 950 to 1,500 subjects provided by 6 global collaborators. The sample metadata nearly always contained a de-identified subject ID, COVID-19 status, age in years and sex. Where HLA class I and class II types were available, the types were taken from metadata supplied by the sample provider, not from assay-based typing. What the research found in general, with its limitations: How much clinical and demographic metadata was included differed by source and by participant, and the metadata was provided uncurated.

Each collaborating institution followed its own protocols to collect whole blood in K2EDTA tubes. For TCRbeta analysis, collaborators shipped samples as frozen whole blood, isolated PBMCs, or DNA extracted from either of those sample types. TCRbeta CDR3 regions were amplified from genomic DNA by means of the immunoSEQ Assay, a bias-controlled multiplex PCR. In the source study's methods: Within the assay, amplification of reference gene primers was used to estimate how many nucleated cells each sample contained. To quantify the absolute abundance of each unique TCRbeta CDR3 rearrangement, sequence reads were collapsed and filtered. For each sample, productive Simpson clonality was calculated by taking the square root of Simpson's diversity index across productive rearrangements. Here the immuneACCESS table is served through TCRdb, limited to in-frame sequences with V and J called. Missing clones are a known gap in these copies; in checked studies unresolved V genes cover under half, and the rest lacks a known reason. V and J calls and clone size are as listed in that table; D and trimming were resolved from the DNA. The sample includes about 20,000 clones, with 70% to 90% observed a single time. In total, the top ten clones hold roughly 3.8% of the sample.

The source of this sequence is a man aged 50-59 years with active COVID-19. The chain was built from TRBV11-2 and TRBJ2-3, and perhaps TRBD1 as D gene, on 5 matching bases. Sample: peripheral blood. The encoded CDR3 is CASSSSPVQGDTQYF. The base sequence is TGTGCCAGCAGCTCCAGCCCGGTCCAGGGAGATACGCAGTATTTT.